This T cell receptor beta chain was sequenced for a study of shared clonotypes between healthy human individuals. The germline V gene has CDR1 MGHRA and CDR2 YSYEKL. Losses at the gene ends were 0 bases for V and 6 bases for J; bases not matched to a gene: 7. The CDR3 runs 16 residues. The table came from immunoSEQ multiplex PCR; TCRdb's copy has only in-frame clones and leaves some out. The sample lists approximately 100,000 clones, around 68% occurring once. The count of this clone is one. A far bigger clonotype differs at one base, so this is likely a read error. The sequencing sample was made of memory CD8+ T cells sorted from blood. As for subset: CD45RO+ cells pooled with CCR7-negative TemRA cells. This receptor was obtained from a woman between 25 and 40 years old in good health. The rearrangement joins TRBV4-1 to TRBJ2-1, with 8 positions matching TRBD2. As DNA, the CDR3 is TGCGCCAGCAGCCAAGATTTTACTAGCGGCAGCAATGAGCAGTTCTTC. It encodes CASSQDFTSGSNEQFF.